This T cell receptor (beta chain) was captured by sequencing in a study of blood T cell repertoires in COVID-19. Study in general: Samples taken during acute and convalescent COVID-19 were collected in the United States, Italy and Spain.

Followed longitudinally, the Seattle patients had been enrolled during active infection. In the authors' workflow: Researchers report that nucleated cell counts were estimated from reference gene primer amplification. Clones were sequenced by immunoSEQ multiplex PCR, and TCRdb holds only the in-frame ones, with some missing. V and J calls and clone size are given by that table; D and trimming were obtained from the DNA. The data hold hundreds of thousands of clones, with around 88% observed a single time. Germline V gives CDR1 SGHTA, CDR2 FQGNSA. The CDR3 totals 16 residues. With 1 base removed from V and 4 bases from J, the gap between germline ends came to 16 bases.

The rearrangement links TRBV7-2 to TRBJ1-2, with D maybe TRBD1 (6 bases). The material sequenced was peripheral blood. This receptor was identified in a woman aged 55-75 years with COVID-19, enrolled during active disease. The CDR3 DNA sequence: TGTGCCAGCAGCTTAGGGGGGCAGGGTGCGGTCTATGGCTACACCTTC. Residues: CASSLGGQGAVYGYTF.